The present T cell receptor (beta chain) was sequenced within a study of shared clonotypes between healthy human individuals (TCRdb year 2020). Concerning the study at large: The cohort comprised two women and three men aged 18 to 49 years. Per donor, three plates each were used for CD4 naive and CD4 memory, two for CD8 naive, and one for CD8 memory. Blood TCR repertoires of several healthy adults were deeply sequenced to estimate repertoire size and the extent of clonotype sharing between individuals. To increase sequencing depth and limit assay-specific biases, different laboratories used diverse techniques to prepare libraries and sequence TCR repertoires. Each donor's leukapheresis produced roughly between roughly 0.9 and 8.9 billion PBMCs.

The germline V and J ends show losses of 5 bases and 6 bases respectively, and no gene match explains 5 bases of the junction. CDR1 and CDR2, looked up from the germline V gene (reference sequence), are SEHNR and FQNEAQ. Spanning cysteine to phenylalanine, the CDR3 consists of 13 amino acids. Just CDR3 DNA is preserved here, 39 bases in frame from base 1. Here is what the overall study found, with its caveats: Rarefaction of sorted-subset datasets indicated incomplete sequencing despite the large sequencing depth. Estimated clonotype richness was generally larger for naive than for memory subsets. Because the study included only a small number of donors, the genetic and exposure-history diversity represented was limited. Higher generation probabilities were observed for clonotypes shared by all four sorted-subset donors than for non-shared clonotypes. Sharing across several donors was observed for approximately 5% of naive CD4, 3.5% of naive CD8, 2.3% of memory CD4, and roughly 0.43% of memory CD8 clonotypes. Based on pairwise subsampling, the degree of clonotype sharing among donors was expected to be affected by sequencing depth. Sampling was limited to blood, and TCR repertoires in tissue likely differ from TCR repertoires in blood.

The donors were healthy, HIV-negative adults who had no recently reported acute infections or vaccinations. All donors were Caucasian adults living in Nashville, Tennessee, USA. CD4+ T cells were enriched by magnetic negative selection; naive cells were then positively selected on CD45RA, and the negative fraction formed the memory subset. Blood was obtained by leukapheresis, after which PBMCs were separated by Ficoll-Histopaque density gradient centrifugation and cryopreserved in liquid nitrogen vapor phase. Purity and quantity of every magnetically sorted T cell population were checked by analytical flow cytometry. From each sorted fraction, genomic DNA was isolated and quantified by UV absorbance on a Nanodrop 2000c. TCR CDR3 regions were amplified from genomic DNA by multiplex PCR using the deep immunoSEQ assay. Extracted genomic DNA from each cell subset was distributed evenly across all wells of several immunoSEQ 96-well plates, and each plate was treated as a replicate. For sorted subsets, 200 to 250 ng genomic DNA, equal to tens of thousands of T cell genomes, was loaded into each replicate PCR. Purified libraries were measured with a Qubit 3.0 fluorometer, size-checked on a Bioanalyzer 2100, and measured again with the KAPA Library Quantification kit. Each immunoSEQ 96-well plate was sequenced on its own single-read 150-cycle Illumina NextSeq 550 flow cell. Turning to the authors' computational methods: Because the immunoSEQ output held only junctional sequences and lacked quality scores, the filtering could not match the filtering applied to full-length reads. To assign V/J genes and CDR3, sequences were annotated using PyIR, a Python wrapper for IgBLAST v1.9, with IMGT germline references. Reads with weak V/J assignments (E-value above 1e-6), missing CDR3, stop codons, out-of-frame junctions, or ambiguous translated residues were removed. V3J clonotypes were defined as sequences sharing the same inferred V gene, J gene, and CDR3 amino acid sequence. Percentage overlap between repertoires was computed as shared unique clonotypes divided by the size of the smaller repertoire. RTK rarefaction, the Chao1 estimator, and Recon v2.1 estimates of unobserved clonotypes were used to assess repertoire richness. Generation probabilities for all TCRbeta clonotypes obtained by the gDNA method from a handful of donors were computed using OLGA. Entries here come from immuneACCESS through TCRdb and include only in-frame sequences with V and J called. Some clones fail to appear in such tables; in the studies checked, an unresolved V gene covers under half of the shortfall, and the cause of the remainder is unknown. The V and J calls and clone size were taken over from that table, and D and trimming were inferred from the DNA. Counted in this sample were about 510,000 clones; almost 97% of them appeared once. The ten largest account for about 0.064% of the sample.

The table lists this clone with a few counts. No cognate antigen has been identified for it. Base qualities were left out, and no much larger clone turns up one base away. This receptor was identified in a woman in her 30s in good health. Material for sequencing was naive CD4+ T cells sorted from blood. The sample's cell subset or site label is to be understood as: CD45RA+ positively selected. This chain joins TRBV7-9 to TRBJ2-7, with 9 junctional bases fitting TRBD1. The nucleotide sequence reads TGTGCCAGCAGCCTTGACAGGGGGGCCGAGCAGTACTTC. Protein translation: CASSLDRGAEQYF.